This T cell receptor (beta chain) was documented in a study of Graves' ophthalmopathy and Graves' hyperthyroidism. RNA served as the template for amplifying TCR beta CDR3 regions. First-round RT-PCR with HTBI primers preceded a second-round multiplex PCR. TCRdb recomputed calls from the multiplex PCR reads with MiXCR, one row per CDR3 protein. Among some 25,000 distinct CDR3 sequences listed, almost 50% were seen once. Hyperthyroidism was classified as stable if no ophthalmopathy occurred within 18 months of follow-up. Hyperthyroidism was new, under 2 months, in patients aged 18 to 65. Orbital computed tomography and thyroid ultrasound, along with TRAb, serum thyroxine and clinical symptoms, underpinned diagnosis. V was pared by 7 bases and J by 5 bases, with 5 bases of the junction left unmatched. The CDR3 has 15 amino acids.

The gene calls are TRBV12-3 or TRBV12-4 and TRBJ2-2, with 12 bases identical to TRBD2. The TCR originated in an adult woman with stable Graves' hyperthyroidism. The sequenced material came from peripheral blood. The DNA of the CDR3 is TGTGCCAGCACCACTGGACTAGCGGGAACCGGGGAGCTGTTTTTT. This gives the protein CASTTGLAGTGELFF.